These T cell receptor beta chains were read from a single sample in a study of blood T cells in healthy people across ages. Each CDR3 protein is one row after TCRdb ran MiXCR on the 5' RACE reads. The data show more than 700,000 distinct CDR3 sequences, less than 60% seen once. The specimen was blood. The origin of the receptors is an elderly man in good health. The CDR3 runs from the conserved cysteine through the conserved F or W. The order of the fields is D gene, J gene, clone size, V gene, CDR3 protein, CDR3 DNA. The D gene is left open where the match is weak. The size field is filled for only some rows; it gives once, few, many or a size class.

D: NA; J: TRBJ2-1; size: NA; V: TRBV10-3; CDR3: CAISESALDGEQFF; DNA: TGTGCCATCAGTGAGTCAGCACTAGACGGTGAGCAGTTCTTC
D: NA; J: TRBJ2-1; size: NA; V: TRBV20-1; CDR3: CSARSGVDEQFF; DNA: TGCAGTGCTAGGAGTGGGGTCGATGAGCAGTTCTTC
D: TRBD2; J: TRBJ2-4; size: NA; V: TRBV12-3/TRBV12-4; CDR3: CASSSSGGGDIQYF; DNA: TGTGCCAGTTCGAGCTCGGGGGGTGGGGACATTCAGTACTTC
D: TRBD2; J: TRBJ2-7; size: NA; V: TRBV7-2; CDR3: CASSLGTSGMYEQYF; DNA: TGTGCCAGCAGCTTAGGGACTAGCGGGATGTACGAGCAGTACTTC
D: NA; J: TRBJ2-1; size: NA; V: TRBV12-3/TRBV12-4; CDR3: CASTTGFTSYNEQFF; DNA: TGTGCCAGCACCACGGGGTTTACGTCCTACAATGAGCAGTTCTTC
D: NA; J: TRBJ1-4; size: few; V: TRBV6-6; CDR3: CASSYSWGVEEKLFF; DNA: TGTGCCAGCAGTTACTCGTGGGGGGTGGAGGAAAAACTGTTTTTT
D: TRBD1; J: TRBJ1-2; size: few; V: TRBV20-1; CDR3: CSAPEGQRSGYTF; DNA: TGCAGTGCCCCCGAGGGACAGCGTTCCGGCTACACCTTC
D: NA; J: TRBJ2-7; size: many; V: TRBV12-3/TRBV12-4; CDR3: CASSLRGTAIYEQYF; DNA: TGTGCCAGCAGTTTACGGGGGACAGCAATTTACGAGCAGTACTTC
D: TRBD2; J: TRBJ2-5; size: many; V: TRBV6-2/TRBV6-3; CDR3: CASSPLRTSGSQETQYF; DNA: TGTGCCAGCAGTCCGCTCCGGACTAGCGGGAGCCAAGAGACCCAGTACTTC
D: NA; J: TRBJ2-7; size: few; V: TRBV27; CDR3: CASSLKYGYEQYF; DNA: TGTGCCAGCAGTTTAAAGTATGGCTACGAGCAGTACTTC
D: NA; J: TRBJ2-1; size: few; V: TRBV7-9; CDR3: CASSFRNGAGTNEQFF; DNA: TGTGCCAGCAGCTTCCGAAATGGCGCGGGGACCAATGAGCAGTTCTTC
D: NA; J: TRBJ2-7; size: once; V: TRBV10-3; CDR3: CAISEPGTTYEQYF; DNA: TGTGCCATCAGTGAGCCCGGGACAACCTACGAGCAGTACTTC
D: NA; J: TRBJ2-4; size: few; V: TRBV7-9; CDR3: CASSLQAKNIQYF; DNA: TGTGCCAGCAGCTTGCAAGCCAAAAACATTCAGTACTTC
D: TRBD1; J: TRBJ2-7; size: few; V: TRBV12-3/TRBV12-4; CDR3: CASSHYEGTGGYEQYF; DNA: TGTGCCAGCAGTCACTATGAAGGGACAGGGGGCTACGAGCAGTACTTC
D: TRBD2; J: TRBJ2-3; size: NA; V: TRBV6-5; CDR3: CASSSPGGGLAGGPGTDTQYF; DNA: TGTGCCAGCAGTTCCCCGGGGGGAGGACTAGCGGGAGGGCCCGGCACAGATACGCAGTATTTT
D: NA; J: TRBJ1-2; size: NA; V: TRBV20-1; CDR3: CSAREGNYGYTF; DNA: TGCAGTGCTAGAGAGGGGAACTATGGCTACACCTTC
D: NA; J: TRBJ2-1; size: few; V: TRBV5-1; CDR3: CASSREGEQFF; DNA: TGCGCCAGCAGCCGTGAAGGTGAGCAGTTCTTC
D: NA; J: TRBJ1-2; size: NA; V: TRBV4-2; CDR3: CASSQSGAIGMLGYTF; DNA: TGTGCCAGCAGCCAGTCAGGGGCAATCGGGATGTTAGGCTACACCTTC
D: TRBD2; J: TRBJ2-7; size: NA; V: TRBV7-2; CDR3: CASSLAGLAIYEQYF; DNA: TGTGCCAGCAGCTTAGCGGGACTAGCGATATACGAGCAGTACTTC
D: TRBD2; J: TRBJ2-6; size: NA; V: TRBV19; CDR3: CASSLPGLALGANVLTF; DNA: TGTGCCAGTAGTCTGCCGGGACTAGCGCTTGGGGCCAACGTCCTGACTTTC
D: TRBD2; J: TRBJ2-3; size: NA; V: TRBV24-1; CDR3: CATSGLTSGSSDTQYF; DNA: TGTGCCACCAGTGGTTTGACTAGCGGGAGTTCGGATACGCAGTATTTT
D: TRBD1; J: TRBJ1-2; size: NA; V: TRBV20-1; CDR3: CSARDLGAGGYRYGYTF; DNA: TGCAGTGCTAGAGATCTCGGTGCAGGGGGCTATCGCTATGGCTACACCTTC
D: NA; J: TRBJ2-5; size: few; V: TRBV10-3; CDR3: CATKGRETQYF; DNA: TGTGCCACCAAGGGTAGAGAGACCCAGTACTTC
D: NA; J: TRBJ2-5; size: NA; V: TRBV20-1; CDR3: CSARVDHNEQYF; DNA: TGCAGTGCTAGAGTAGACCATAATGAGCAGTACTTC
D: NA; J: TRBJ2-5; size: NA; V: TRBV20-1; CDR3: CSALAQQETQYF; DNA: TGCAGTGCCCTAGCGCAACAAGAGACCCAGTACTTC
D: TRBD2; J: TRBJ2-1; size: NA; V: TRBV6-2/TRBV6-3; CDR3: CASSLTSGRAGQGSYNEQFF; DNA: TGTGCCAGCAGTCTTACTAGCGGGAGGGCCGGGCAGGGGTCCTACAATGAGCAGTTCTTC
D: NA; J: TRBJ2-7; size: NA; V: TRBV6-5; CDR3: CASKDETYEQYF; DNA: TGTGCCAGCAAGGACGAGACCTACGAGCAGTACTTC
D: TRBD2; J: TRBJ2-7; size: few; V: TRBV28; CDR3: CASSYTGGPYHEQYF; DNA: TGTGCCAGCAGTTACACGGGAGGGCCTTATCACGAGCAGTACTTC
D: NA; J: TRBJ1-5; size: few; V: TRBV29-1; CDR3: CSVWGGISGQPQHF; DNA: TGCAGCGTTTGGGGGGGCATCTCCGGGCAGCCCCAGCATTTT
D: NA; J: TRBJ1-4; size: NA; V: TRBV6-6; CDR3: CASRNGGAYEKLFF; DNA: TGTGCCAGCAGAAACGGGGGGGCTTATGAAAAACTGTTTTTT
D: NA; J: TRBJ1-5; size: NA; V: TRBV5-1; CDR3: CASSLVPGGEKVNQPQHF; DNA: TGCGCCAGCAGCTTGGTTCCCGGGGGGGAAAAGGTCAATCAGCCCCAGCATTTT
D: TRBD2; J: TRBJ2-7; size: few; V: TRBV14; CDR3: CASSDGLAGGREQYF; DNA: TGTGCCAGCAGCGACGGACTAGCGGGAGGTAGGGAGCAGTACTTC
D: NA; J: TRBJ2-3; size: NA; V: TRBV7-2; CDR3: CASSSWGDTQYF; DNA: TGTGCCAGCAGCTCCTGGGGAGATACGCAGTATTTT
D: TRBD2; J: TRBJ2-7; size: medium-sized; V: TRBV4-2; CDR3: CASSPPGTSFYEQYF; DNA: TGTGCCAGCAGCCCACCCGGGACTAGCTTCTACGAGCAGTACTTC
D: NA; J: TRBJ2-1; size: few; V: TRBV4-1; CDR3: CASSQEVALWNNEQFF; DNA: TGCGCCAGCAGCCAAGAGGTGGCCCTATGGAACAATGAGCAGTTCTTC
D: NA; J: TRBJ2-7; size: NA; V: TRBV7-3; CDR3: CASSPPGEGSEQYF; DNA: TGTGCCAGCAGCCCACCGGGGGAAGGAAGCGAGCAGTACTTC
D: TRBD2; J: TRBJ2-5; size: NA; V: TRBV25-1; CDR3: CASSGEGPETQYF; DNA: TGTGCCAGCAGTGGGGAGGGCCCAGAGACCCAGTACTTC
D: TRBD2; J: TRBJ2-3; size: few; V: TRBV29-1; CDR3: CSVYAGGGDTQYF; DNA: TGCAGCGTTTATGCGGGGGGAGGAGATACGCAGTATTTT
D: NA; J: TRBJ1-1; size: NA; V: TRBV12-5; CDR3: CASGLLWTEAFF; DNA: TGTGCTAGTGGTTTGTTATGGACAGAAGCTTTCTTT
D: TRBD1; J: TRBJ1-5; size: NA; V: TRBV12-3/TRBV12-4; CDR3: CASRSTRTGKNSNQPQHF; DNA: TGTGCCAGCAGATCTACACGGACAGGGAAAAATAGCAATCAGCCCCAGCATTTT
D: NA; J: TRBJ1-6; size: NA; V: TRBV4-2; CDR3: CASSHALGPLHF; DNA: TGTGCCAGCAGCCACGCCCTTGGGCCCCTCCACTTT
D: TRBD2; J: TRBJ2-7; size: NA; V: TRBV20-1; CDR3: CSARVGLERLAGGWVSYEQYF; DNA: TGCAGTGCTAGAGTGGGTTTGGAGAGGCTAGCGGGAGGTTGGGTCTCCTACGAGCAGTACTTC
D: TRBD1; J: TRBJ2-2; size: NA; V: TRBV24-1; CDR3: CTTSDLQQGLSGELFF; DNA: TGTACCACCAGTGATTTGCAACAGGGGCTCTCCGGGGAGCTGTTTTTT
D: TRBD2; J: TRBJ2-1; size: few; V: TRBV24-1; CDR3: CATSNTQGSSGFYNEQFF; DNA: TGTGCCACCAGTAACACTCAGGGGTCTAGCGGGTTTTACAATGAGCAGTTCTTC
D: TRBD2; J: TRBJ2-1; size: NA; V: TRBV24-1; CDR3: CATSERTSTYNEQFF; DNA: TGTGCCACCAGTGAACGGACTAGTACTTACAATGAGCAGTTCTTC
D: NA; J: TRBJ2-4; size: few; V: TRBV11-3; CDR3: CASSLDRGPHVGGNIQYF; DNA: TGTGCCAGCAGCTTAGATCGGGGCCCCCATGTAGGAGGAAACATTCAGTACTTC
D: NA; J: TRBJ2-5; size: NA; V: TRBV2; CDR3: CASSRRDRQETQYF; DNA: TGTGCCAGCAGCCGGAGGGACAGACAAGAGACCCAGTACTTC
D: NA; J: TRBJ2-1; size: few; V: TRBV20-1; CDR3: CSARDLPNEQFF; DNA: TGCAGTGCTAGAGATCTCCCCAATGAGCAGTTCTTC
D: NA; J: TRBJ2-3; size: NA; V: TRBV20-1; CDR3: CSARGNFAGVADTQYF; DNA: TGCAGTGCTAGAGGGAACTTCGCAGGGGTCGCAGATACGCAGTATTTT
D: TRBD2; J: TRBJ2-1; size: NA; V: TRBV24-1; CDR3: CATRGTSGTHEQFF; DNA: TGTGCCACCAGAGGGACTAGCGGGACCCATGAGCAGTTCTTC
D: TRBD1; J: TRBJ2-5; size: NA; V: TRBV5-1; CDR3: CASSVDRGVIQETQYF; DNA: TGCGCCAGCAGCGTCGACAGGGGCGTCATCCAAGAGACCCAGTACTTC
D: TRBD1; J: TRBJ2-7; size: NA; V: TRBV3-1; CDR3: CASSQDRRGREQYF; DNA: TGTGCCAGCAGCCAAGATAGAAGGGGGCGCGAGCAGTACTTC
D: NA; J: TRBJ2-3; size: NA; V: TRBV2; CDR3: CASSGQGSDTQYF; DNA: TGTGCCAGCAGTGGTCAGGGATCAGATACGCAGTATTTT
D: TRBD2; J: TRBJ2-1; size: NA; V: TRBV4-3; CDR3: CASSHLTSGGNEQFF; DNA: TGCGCCAGCAGCCATTTAACTAGCGGGGGAAATGAGCAGTTCTTC